These 5 T cell receptor beta chains share one sample of origin, sequenced in a study of T cell responses to AZD1222 COVID-19 vaccine (TCRdb year 2021). Library creation used the immunoSEQ multiplex PCR assay. TCRdb carries this immuneACCESS record with in-frame sequences only. Its versions omit some clonotypes, under half of them owing to an unresolved V gene in the studies checked, with the rest unexplained. The sample profile shows 200,000 to 250,000 clones; about 95% of them were found once. The ten largest clones capture approximately 1.7% of the sample. Explained via the paper, the time point label denotes: about 28 days (+/-7) after the second vaccine dose. Taken with the paper, the label for treatment or condition translates to: meningococcal conjugate vaccine given as trial control. The sequencing used peripheral blood, collected 28 days after the second dose of the MenACWY control vaccine. The source of these receptors is an adult who received the MenACWY meningococcal vaccine as a control.

The J gene is TRBJ1-6, the V gene TRBV19, with a possible D match to TRBD1 (5 bases). The CDR3 totals 16 residues. Germline V CDR1 and CDR2: LNHDA, SQIVND (reference sequence). Trimming cost V 2 bases and J 9 bases, with 17 bases left between them. CDR3 bases: TGTGCCAGTAGTATACTCGACGGGGGTAGGGGTTCACCCCTCCACTTT. It encodes CASSILDGGRGSPLHF.

The rearrangement joins TRBV7-2 to TRBJ2-1; 7 nucleotides agree with TRBD1. Germline V lookup: CDR1 SGHTA, CDR2 FQGNSA. Trimming at V came to 5 bases and at J to 8 bases, leaving 6 bases not matched to a gene. The CDR3 runs to 13 residues. The CDR3: CASSPTGMDEQFF. The CDR3 DNA follows: TGTGCCAGCAGCCCGACAGGGATGGATGAGCAGTTCTTC. Full variable domain (outside the CDR3, taken from reference TRBV7-2 and TRBJ2-1): GAGVSQSPSNKVTEKGKDVELRCDPISGHTALYWYRQSLGQGLEFLIYFQGNSAPDKSGLPSDRFSAERTGGSVSTLTIQRTQQEDSAVYLCASSPTGMDEQFFGPGTRLTVL.

Here the CDR3 reads CASSLGGASLAGARYEQYF. The CDR3 bases are TGTGCCAGCAGCTTGGGAGGCGCTTCCCTAGCGGGAGCTCGGTACGAGCAGTACTTC. V usage is TRBV5-4 and J usage is TRBJ2-7, with 10 nucleotides matching TRBD2. The trim removed 0 bases at V and 4 bases at J, leaving 16 bases unmatched. CDR3 size: 19 residues. Germline loops: CDR1 SGHNT, CDR2 YYREEE (reference sequence). The variable domain in full, with the rest retrieved from reference TRBV5-4 and TRBJ2-7, is ETGVTQSPTHLIKTRGQQVTLRCSSQSGHNTVSWYQQALGQGPQFIFQYYREEENGRGNFPPRFSGLQFPNYSSELNVNALELDDSALYLCASSLGGASLAGARYEQYFGPGTRLTVT.

V usage is TRBV6-2 or TRBV6-3 and J usage is TRBJ2-5; the match to TRBD2 covers 7 bases. Germline V CDR1 and CDR2: MNHEY, SVGEGT. Losses at the gene ends were 2 bases for V and 2 bases for J; bases not matched to a gene: 5. The CDR3 totals 15 residues. CDR3 amino acids: CASSYDSGSQETQYF. CDR3 nucleotides: TGTGCCAGCAGTTACGATAGCGGGTCTCAAGAGACCCAGTACTTC.

This sequence joins TRBV23-1 and TRBJ2-3; 12 bases are shared with TRBD1. TRBV23-1 is an open reading frame, and its role is uncertain. This CDR3 is built from 17 residues. J was trimmed by 4 bases and V by 10 bases; bases with no gene match: 15. CDR3 in amino acids: CATPRWWDRGLSDTQYF. The CDR3 DNA sequence: TGCGCCACCCCCCGGTGGTGGGACAGGGGGCTATCAGATACGCAGTATTTT.